Shown below are 10 T cell receptor beta chains from a single sample sequenced in a study of blood T cell repertoires in COVID-19. Produced via immunoSEQ multiplex PCR; TCRdb's table is partial and in-frame only. This sample carries some 200,000 clones, 70% to 90% of them seen once, and the ten largest clones take roughly 1.5%. The sequenced sample consisted of peripheral blood. These receptors were taken from a man in his late teens or twenties with active or convalescent COVID-19.

The V and J genes are TRBV7-8 and TRBJ1-1; TRBD1 aligns across 9 bases. CDR1 and CDR2 (germline): SGHVS, FQNEAQ. CDR3 length: 14 residues. J lost 6 bases, V lost 5 bases, and 7 bases had no gene match. In DNA, the CDR3 is TGTGCCAGCAGCCCTGGACAGGGGTATGCTGAAGCTTTCTTT. Translation: CASSPGQGYAEAFF.

CDR3 nucleotides: TGTGCCAGCAGCCTACGACCGACAGGGAGTACTGAAGCTTTCTTT. This translates into CASSLRPTGSTEAFF. This chain joins TRBV6-5 and TRBJ1-1; 7 positions agree with TRBD1. J lost 5 bases, V lost 6 bases, and 12 bases had no gene match. Germline CDR1 is MNHEY and CDR2 is SVGAGI. CDR3 length: 15 residues.

The rearrangement joins TRBV21-1 to TRBJ2-3; the table names TRBD1, a call not compared with the DNA. TRBV21-1 represents a pseudogene. CDR3 length equals 13 residues. CDR3: CASTRGGTDTQYF. The CDR3, as DNA: TGTGCCAGCACCAGGGGGGGCACAGATACGCAGTATTTT.

This chain joins TRBV5-4 and TRBJ2-7; D might be TRBD2 (6 bases). This CDR3 spans 15 amino acids. Germline assignment: CDR1 SGHNT and CDR2 YYREEE (reference sequence). Trimming took 3 bases from V and 1 from J, leaving 14 bases between them. The CDR3 here is CASSSGGAESYEQYF. The CDR3, as DNA: TGTGCCAGCAGCTCTGGAGGGGCGGAATCCTACGAGCAGTACTTC.

This clone showed up just a few times. The rearrangement links TRBV4-1 to TRBJ1-1, with D possibly matching TRBD1 (5 bases). Germline values: CDR1 MGHRA, CDR2 YSYEKL. CDR3 length equals 15 residues. The V gene lost 0 bases and the J gene lost 4 bases, with 12 bases spanning the gap. Here the CDR3 reads CASSQESQGSTEAFF. The CDR3 DNA reads TGCGCCAGCAGCCAAGAATCTCAGGGCAGCACTGAAGCTTTCTTT.

The CDR3 coding sequence is TGTGCCAGCAGCCAAGAAGGGGCAGAAAATCAGCCCCAGCATTTT. Its translation is CASSQEGAENQPQHF. This sequence joins TRBV3-1 (or the pseudogene TRBV3-2) and TRBJ1-5; TRBD1 is a possible D gene (5 bases). The CDR3 is 15 residues long. Germline CDR1 and CDR2: LGHDT and YNNKEL (reference sequence). Between the trimmed V and J ends, which lost 0 bases and 4 bases, there was a span of 10 bases.

This clone was counted many times. This chain joins TRBV18 and TRBJ2-5; TRBD1 matches 10 bases. Looked up from germline, CDR1 is KGHSH and CDR2 is LQKENI. V was pared by 5 bases and J by 5 bases, with 8 bases of the junction left unmatched. The CDR3 covers 15 residues. The CDR3 loop reads CASSYGQGGRETQYF. DNA for the CDR3: TGTGCCAGCTCATACGGACAGGGGGGTCGGGAGACCCAGTACTTC.

In this sample, this clone turned up once. The V and J genes are TRBV5-1 and TRBJ2-1, with 10 bases identical to TRBD2. Germline lookup yields CDR1 SGHRS and CDR2 YFSETQ. V lost 3 bases to trimming and J lost 9 bases; unmatched junction nucleotides: 6. The CDR3 runs to 14 residues. The CDR3 nucleotides read TGCGCCAGCAGCTCTTCTAGCGGGGGCTTTGAGCAGTTCTTC. Translating gives CASSSSSGGFEQFF.

CDR3: CASSKGGTSQTQYF. CDR3 DNA: TGTGCCAGTAGTAAGGGGGGGACTAGCCAGACCCAGTACTTC. The J gene is TRBJ2-5, the V gene TRBV19; 9 nucleotides line up with TRBD2. Trimming took 4 bases from V and 6 from J; bases not matched to a gene: 6. CDR1 LNHDA and CDR2 SQIVND come from the germline V gene (reference sequence). This CDR3 has 14 residues. The full variable domain, rest sourced from reference TRBV19 and TRBJ2-5, is DGGITQSPKYLFRKEGQNVTLSCEQNLNHDAMYWYRQDPGQGLRLIYYSQIVNDFQKGDIAEGYSVSREKKESFPLTVTSAQKNPTAFYLCASSKGGTSQTQYFGPGTRLLVL.

V and J are TRBV4-2 and TRBJ2-3; 13 bases map to TRBD2. Germline CDR1 and CDR2: LGHNA and YNFKEQ. CDR3 size: 16 residues. The ends lost 5 bases at V and 2 bases at J; junction bases unmatched: 4. The CDR3 reads CASSSGTSGITDTQYF. CDR3 nucleotide sequence: TGTGCCAGCAGCTCTGGGACTAGCGGGATCACAGATACGCAGTATTTT.